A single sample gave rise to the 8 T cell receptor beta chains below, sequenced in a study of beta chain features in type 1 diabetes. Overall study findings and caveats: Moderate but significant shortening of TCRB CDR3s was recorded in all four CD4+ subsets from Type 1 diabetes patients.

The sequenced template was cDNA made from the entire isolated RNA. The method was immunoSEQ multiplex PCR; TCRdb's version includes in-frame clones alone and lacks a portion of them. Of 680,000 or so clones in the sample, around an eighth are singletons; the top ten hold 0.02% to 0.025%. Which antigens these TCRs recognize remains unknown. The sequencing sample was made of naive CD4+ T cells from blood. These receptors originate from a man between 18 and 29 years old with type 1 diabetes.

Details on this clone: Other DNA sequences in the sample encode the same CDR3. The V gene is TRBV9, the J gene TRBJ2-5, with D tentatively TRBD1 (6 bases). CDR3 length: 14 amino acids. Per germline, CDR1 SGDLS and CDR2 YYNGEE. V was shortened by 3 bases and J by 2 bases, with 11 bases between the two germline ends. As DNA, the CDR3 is TGTGCCAGCAGCGCGACAGGACAACAAGAGACCCAGTACTTC. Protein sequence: CASSATGQQETQYF.

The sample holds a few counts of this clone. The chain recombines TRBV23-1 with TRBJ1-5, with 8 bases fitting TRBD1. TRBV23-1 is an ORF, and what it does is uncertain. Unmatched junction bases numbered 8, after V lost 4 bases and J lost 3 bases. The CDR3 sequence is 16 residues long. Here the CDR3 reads CASSRSEDRVNQPQHF. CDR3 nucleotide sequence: TGCGCCAGCAGTCGATCGGAGGACAGGGTCAATCAGCCCCAGCATTTT.

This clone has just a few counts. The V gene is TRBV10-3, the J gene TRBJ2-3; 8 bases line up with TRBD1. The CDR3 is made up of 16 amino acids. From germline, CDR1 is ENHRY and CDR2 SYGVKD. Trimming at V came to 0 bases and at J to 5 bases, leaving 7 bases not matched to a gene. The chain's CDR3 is CAISESTGGRGDTQYF. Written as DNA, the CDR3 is TGTGCCATCAGTGAGTCTACAGGGGGGCGAGGAGATACGCAGTATTTT.

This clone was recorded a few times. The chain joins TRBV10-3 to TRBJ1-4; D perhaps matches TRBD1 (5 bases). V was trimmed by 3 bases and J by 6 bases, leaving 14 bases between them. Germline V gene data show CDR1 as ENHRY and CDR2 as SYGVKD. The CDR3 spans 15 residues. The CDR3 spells CAISDLGRDDEKLFF. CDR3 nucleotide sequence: TGTGCCATCAGTGACCTAGGCAGGGACGATGAAAAACTGTTTTTT.

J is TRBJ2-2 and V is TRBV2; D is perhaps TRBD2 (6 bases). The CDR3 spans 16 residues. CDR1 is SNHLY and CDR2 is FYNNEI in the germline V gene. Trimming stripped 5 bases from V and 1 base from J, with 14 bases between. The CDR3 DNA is TGTGCCAGCAGTCGAGGCTCGGGGGTGAACACCGGGGAGCTGTTTTTT. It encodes CASSRGSGVNTGELFF.

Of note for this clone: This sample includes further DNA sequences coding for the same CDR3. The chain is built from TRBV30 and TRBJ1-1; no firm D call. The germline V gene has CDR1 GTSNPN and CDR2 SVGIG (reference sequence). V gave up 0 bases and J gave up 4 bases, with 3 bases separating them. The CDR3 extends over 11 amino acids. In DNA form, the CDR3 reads TGTGCCTGGAGTGTGGGCACTGAAGCTTTCTTT. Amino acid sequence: CAWSVGTEAFF.

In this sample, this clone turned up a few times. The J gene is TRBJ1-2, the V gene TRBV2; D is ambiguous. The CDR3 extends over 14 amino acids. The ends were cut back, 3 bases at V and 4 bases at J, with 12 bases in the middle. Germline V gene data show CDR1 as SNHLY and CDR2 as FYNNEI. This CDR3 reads CASSETQLAYGYTF. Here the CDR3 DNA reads TGTGCCAGCAGTGAGACACAGCTCGCCTATGGCTACACCTTC. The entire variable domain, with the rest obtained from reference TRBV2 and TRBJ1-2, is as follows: EPEVTQTPSHQVTQMGQEVILRCVPISNHLYFYWYRQILGQKVEFLVSFYNNEISEKSEIFDDQFSVERPDGSNFTLKIRSTKLEDSAMYFCASSETQLAYGYTFGSGTRLTVV.

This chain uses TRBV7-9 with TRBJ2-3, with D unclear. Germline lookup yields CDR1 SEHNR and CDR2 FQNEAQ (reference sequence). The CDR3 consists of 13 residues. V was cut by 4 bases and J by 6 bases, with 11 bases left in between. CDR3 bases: TGTGCCAGCAGCTCCGGGCCAAAGGATACGCAGTATTTT. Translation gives CASSSGPKDTQYF. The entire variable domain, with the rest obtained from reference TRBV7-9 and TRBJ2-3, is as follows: DTGVSQNPRHKITKRGQNVTFRCDPISEHNRLYWYRQTLGQGPEFLTYFQNEAQLEKSRLLSDRFSAERPKGSFSTLEIQRTEQGDSAMYLCASSSGPKDTQYFGPGTRLTVL.